This passage covers 28 T cell receptor beta chains from one sample sequenced in a study of cytomegalovirus exposure and HLA in healthy donors. A multiplex PCR was run with 60 Vbeta primers and 13 Jbeta primers. Here immunoSEQ multiplex PCR was the method, and the copy in TCRdb shows in-frame clones only, minus some. The sample data list about 72,000 clones. The specimen sequenced was PBMCs. The origin of the receptors is a middle-aged man in good health and CMV-seropositive.

J is TRBJ1-1 and V is TRBV28; no definite D call. The V end was cut by 6 bases, the J end by 6 bases, with 14 bases between. This CDR3 contains 13 residues. Germline-derived CDR1 and CDR2 are MDHEN and SYDVKM. CDR3 sequence (DNA): TGTGCCAGCAGCTCACGGGGTCGCGCTGAAGCTTTCTTT. This gives the protein CASSSRGRAEAFF.

The gene calls are TRBV6-6 and TRBJ1-1, with D unresolved. CDR3 length: 12 amino acids. Germline V lookup: CDR1 MNHNY, CDR2 SVGAGI (reference sequence). The V gene lost 2 bases and the J gene lost 5 bases, with 6 bases spanning the gap. The CDR3 coding sequence is TGTGCCAGCAGTTACAGCGAAACTGAAGCTTTCTTT. This gives the protein CASSYSETEAFF.

The V and J genes are TRBV5-1 and TRBJ1-5; D is ambiguous. Between the trimmed V and J ends, which lost 1 base and 0 bases, there was a span of 8 bases. This CDR3 comprises 15 residues. Germline assignment: CDR1 SGHRS and CDR2 YFSETQ. For the CDR3, the DNA is TGCGCCAGCAGCTTGTCAGGATATAGCAATCAGCCCCAGCATTTT. It yields the protein CASSLSGYSNQPQHF. Complete variable domain (other parts from reference TRBV5-1 and TRBJ1-5): KAGVTQTPRYLIKTRGQQVTLSCSPISGHRSVSWYQQTPGQGLQFLFEYFSETQRNKGNFPGRFSGRQFSNSRSEMNVSTLELGDSALYLCASSLSGYSNQPQHFGDGTRLSIL.

The chain employs TRBV10-1 and TRBJ1-5; the D gene is possibly TRBD1 (5 bases). The germline V gene encodes CDR1 WNHNN and CDR2 SYGVQD (reference sequence). CDR3 length: 14 amino acids. Trimming pared 4 bases from V and 4 bases from J, leaving 11 bases between. The CDR3 spells CASSAGGDNQPQHF. In DNA form, the CDR3 reads TGCGCCAGCAGTGCGGGAGGGGATAATCAGCCCCAGCATTTT.

The CDR3 DNA follows: TGTGCCTGGAGTGGACAGGGGAATGAGCAGTTCTTC. Translated, it gives CAWSGQGNEQFF. The chain carries TRBV30 and TRBJ2-1; 8 positions agree with TRBD1. V lost 1 base, J lost 7 bases, and 0 bases stayed unmatched. This CDR3 spans 12 amino acids. From germline, CDR1 is GTSNPN and CDR2 SVGIG (reference sequence).

The chain uses TRBV4-1 and TRBJ1-1, with a possible D match to TRBD1 (6 bases). The ends were cut back, 3 bases at V and 6 bases at J, with 8 bases in the middle. Germline CDR1 reads MGHRA; CDR2 reads YSYEKL. This CDR3 contains 12 residues. The CDR3 DNA reads as TGCGCCAGCAGCCATACAGGGCCTGAAGCTTTCTTT. Its protein product is CASSHTGPEAFF.

CDR3 amino acids: CASSQDGEGANTGELFF. The CDR3 region has the DNA TGTGCCAGCAGCCAAGATGGGGAGGGGGCGAACACCGGGGAGCTGTTTTTT. The V call is TRBV14, the J call TRBJ2-2, with TRBD2 as a possible D gene (7 bases). Per germline, CDR1 SGHDN and CDR2 FVKESK. Trimming took off 0 bases at V and 0 bases at J, with 11 bases between the two ends. The CDR3 sequence is 17 residues long.

The chain uses TRBV9 and TRBJ1-1, with a tentative D call TRBD1 (5 bases). Looked up from germline, CDR1 is SGDLS and CDR2 is YYNGEE. V dropped 10 bases and J dropped 1 base, with 11 bases sitting between them. This CDR3 spans 12 amino acids. The DNA for the CDR3 is TGTGCCTCCCAGGGCCCGAACACTGAAGCTTTCTTT. Its protein product is CASQGPNTEAFF.

This sequence joins TRBV7-6 and TRBJ2-2; TRBD2 matches 8 bases. This CDR3 comprises 16 residues. Germline V lookup: CDR1 SGHVS, CDR2 FNYEAQ. V was pared by 4 bases and J by 2 bases, with 6 bases of the junction left unmatched. The CDR3 DNA reads as TGTGCCAGCAGCTCCGGGGGGGGAGGTAACACCGGGGAGCTGTTTTTT. Its translation is CASSSGGGGNTGELFF.

J is TRBJ1-1 and V is TRBV9; no reliable D call. V was shortened by 2 bases and J by 4 bases, with 12 bases between the two germline ends. The V gene's germline CDR1 is SGDLS and CDR2 YYNGEE. CDR3 length: 14 amino acids. CDR3 sequence: CASSVSGRATEAFF. CDR3 DNA sequence: TGTGCCAGCAGCGTCTCTGGGCGGGCCACTGAAGCTTTCTTT.

The chain carries TRBV4-1 and TRBJ1-4; D not resolved. Between the trimmed V and J ends, which lost 1 base and 8 bases, there was a span of 8 bases. The length of the CDR3 is 13 residues. From germline, CDR1 is MGHRA and CDR2 YSYEKL. CDR3 amino acids: CASSQVGDEKLFF. CDR3 DNA: TGCGCCAGCAGCCAAGTAGGAGACGAAAAACTGTTTTTT.

This rearrangement joins TRBV5-1 to TRBJ2-7; a weak D match, TRBD2 (7 bases). V gave up 4 bases and J gave up 0 bases, with 17 bases separating them. Per the germline V gene, CDR1 is SGHRS and CDR2 is YFSETQ. The CDR3 is 16 amino acids. The CDR3 loop reads CASSVGASGPSYEQYF. The DNA for the CDR3 is TGCGCCAGCAGCGTGGGGGCTAGCGGTCCCTCCTACGAGCAGTACTTC. Together with reference TRBV5-1 and TRBJ2-7, the CDR3 gives the full variable domain: KAGVTQTPRYLIKTRGQQVTLSCSPISGHRSVSWYQQTPGQGLQFLFEYFSETQRNKGNFPGRFSGRQFSNSRSEMNVSTLELGDSALYLCASSVGASGPSYEQYFGPGTRLTVT.

CDR3 nucleotide sequence: TGTGCCAGCAGCCAAGGGATTAGCTTGGAGACAGATACGCAGTATTTT. This codes for CASSQGISLETDTQYF. The genes are TRBV14 and TRBJ2-3; D not certain. The CDR3 extends over 16 amino acids. Germline V gives CDR1 SGHDN, CDR2 FVKESK. The ends were cut back, 1 base at V and 3 bases at J, with 14 bases in the middle. Complete variable domain (other parts from reference TRBV14 and TRBJ2-3): EAGVTQFPSHSVIEKGQTVTLRCDPISGHDNLYWYRRVMGKEIKFLLHFVKESKQDESGMPNNRFLAERTGGTYSTLKVQPAELEDSGVYFCASSQGISLETDTQYFGPGTRLTVL.

The V gene is TRBV9, the J gene TRBJ2-3; TRBD1 is a possible D gene (6 bases). Trimming took 0 bases from V and 1 from J, leaving 15 bases between them. The CDR3 loop spans 17 amino acids. Germline-derived CDR1 and CDR2 are SGDLS and YYNGEE. CDR3 protein: CASSVEGTTGGTDTQYF. CDR3 nucleotides: TGTGCCAGCAGCGTAGAGGGGACAACGGGTGGCACAGATACGCAGTATTTT.

V and J are TRBV11-2 and TRBJ2-7; no reliable D call. This CDR3 spans 14 amino acids. The V end was cut by 2 bases, the J end by 6 bases, with 14 bases between. The germline CDR1 and CDR2 sequences are SGHAT and FQNNGV. In DNA form, the CDR3 reads TGTGCCAGCAGCTTATTACAAGGTGGCGGCGAGCAGTACTTC. Encoded protein: CASSLLQGGGEQYF.

Here the CDR3 DNA reads TGTGCCAGTAGTAAGAGACCCCGTGGGCGGGTGGAAGAGCAGTTCTTC. Amino acid sequence: CASSKRPRGRVEEQFF. This sequence joins TRBV19 and TRBJ2-1; the D gene is possibly TRBD2 (5 bases). The ends were cut back, 4 bases at V and 10 bases at J, with 23 bases in the middle. The CDR3 has 16 amino acids. Per germline, CDR1 LNHDA and CDR2 SQIVND (reference sequence).

The chain carries TRBV5-1 and TRBJ2-1; 11 nucleotides align to TRBD1. In germline, CDR1 is SGHRS, CDR2 YFSETQ. V was pared by 4 bases and J by 8 bases, with 5 bases of the junction left unmatched. The CDR3 covers 14 residues. For the CDR3, the DNA is TGCGCCAGCAGCAGGACAGGGGGCGTGGATGAGCAGTTCTTC. Encoded protein: CASSRTGGVDEQFF.

V and J are TRBV5-1 and TRBJ2-2; D uncertain. Deletions cut 0 bases from V and 4 bases from J, with 4 bases between. Germline CDR1 reads SGHRS; CDR2 reads YFSETQ. The CDR3 length is 13 residues. Here the CDR3 DNA reads TGCGCCAGCAGCTTGGGGGCCACCGGGGAGCTGTTTTTT. It specifies CASSLGATGELFF.

The rearrangement uses TRBV19 and TRBJ1-2; TRBD1 matches 10 bases. Germline lookup yields CDR1 LNHDA and CDR2 SQIVND (reference sequence). This CDR3 spans 14 amino acids. After removal of 3 bases from V and 7 bases from J, the junction contained 5 bases not matched to a gene. CDR3 amino acids: CASSIGQGVAGYTF. DNA for the CDR3: TGTGCCAGTAGTATCGGACAGGGGGTTGCTGGCTACACCTTC.

The V and J genes are TRBV5-6 and TRBJ1-1; unclear D gene. The CDR3 has 14 amino acids. Trimming took off 1 base at V and 7 bases at J, with 14 bases between the two ends. CDR1 and CDR2 from the germline V gene are SGHDT and YYEEEE. For the CDR3, the DNA is TGTGCCAGCAGCTTGATGGCAAGCTCAGGTGAAGCTTTCTTT. Translated: CASSLMASSGEAFF.

The rearrangement uses TRBV7-9 and TRBJ1-2; D is ambiguous. The CDR3 loop spans 13 amino acids. Germline V gene data show CDR1 as SEHNR and CDR2 as FQNEAQ (reference sequence). Deletions cut 4 bases from V and 3 bases from J, with 9 bases between. CDR3 DNA: TGTGCCAGCAGCTCCAGCGCAGACTATGGCTACACCTTC. Its protein product is CASSSSADYGYTF.

V usage is TRBV25-1 and J usage is TRBJ1-1; the D is unclear. CDR1 is MGHDK, CDR2 SYGVNS, per germline. V was trimmed by 3 bases and J by 6 bases, leaving 8 bases between them. The CDR3 has 12 residues. The CDR3 DNA is TGTGCCAGCAGTGATCGGGGTCCTGAAGCTTTCTTT. Protein: CASSDRGPEAFF.

J is TRBJ2-7 and V is TRBV6-1; maybe TRBD1 (6 bases). The CDR3 totals 13 residues. The germline V gene encodes CDR1 MNHNS and CDR2 SASEGT. Trimming cost V 7 bases and J 4 bases, with 14 bases left between them. The CDR3 nucleotides are TGTGCCAGCAAACGGACAGCAGGTTACGAGCAGTACGTC. Protein: CASKRTAGYEQYV.

The CDR3 DNA reads TGTGCCAGCATCCTCCGACAAGGGACAGCTGATCCCTACGAGCAGTACGTC. Its protein is CASILRQGTADPYEQYV. The gene calls are TRBV21-1 and TRBJ2-7; the table's D call of TRBD1 was not tested on the DNA. TRBV21-1 is shown as a pseudogene. This CDR3 is 17 amino acids long.

The chain recombines TRBV5-1 with TRBJ1-1; D is possibly TRBD1 (6 bases). V was shortened by 4 bases and J by 7 bases, with 11 bases between the two germline ends. The CDR3 totals 12 residues. Germline assignment: CDR1 SGHRS and CDR2 YFSETQ. CDR3 coding DNA: TGCGCCAGCAGCGTTCAGGGGATTGAAGCTTTCTTT. It codes for CASSVQGIEAFF.

This chain links TRBV2 with TRBJ2-1; 7 bases line up with TRBD1. The CDR3 covers 15 residues. CDR1 is SNHLY, CDR2 FYNNEI, per germline. V was clipped by 6 bases and J by 1 base; unmatched bases: 6. Here the CDR3 DNA reads TGTGCCAGCAGGGTCAACAGGGGATCCTACAATGAGCAGTTCTTC. It codes for CASRVNRGSYNEQFF.

The V call is TRBV6-1, the J call TRBJ1-5; possibly TRBD1 for D (5 bases). This CDR3 is 15 amino acids long. V lost 6 bases, J lost 4 bases, and 16 bases lay in between. Germline CDR1 and CDR2: MNHNS and SASEGT. CDR3 sequence: CASSAFRERNQPQHF. DNA of the CDR3: TGTGCCAGCAGCGCATTCAGGGAAAGAAATCAGCCCCAGCATTTT.

Here the CDR3 reads CASSDERGPRETQYF. In DNA form, the CDR3 reads TGTGCCAGCAGTGATGAGCGGGGGCCGCGAGAGACCCAGTACTTC. J is TRBJ2-5 and V is TRBV6-4; 8 nucleotides align to TRBD2. This CDR3 is built from 15 residues. CDR1 and CDR2 (germline): MRHNA, SNTAGT. V lost 3 bases, J lost 4 bases, and 7 bases stayed unmatched.